This TCR beta chain was captured by sequencing in a study of cytomegalovirus exposure and HLA in healthy donors (dated by TCRdb to 2017 to 2019). Concerning the study at large: According to an earlier analysis of several hundred of the donors, some 180 million T cells yielded 117 million unique TCR beta sequences and approximately 280 Gb of sequence data. HLA typing covered class I and class II loci at four-digit resolution. An early release that covered some 630 HLA-typed donors contained approximately 300 gigabases of sequencing data and 80 million or so unique TCR sequences. Using immunosequencing, the study profiled T cell repertoires from fewer than 700 subjects and related those repertoires to cytomegalovirus serostatus. The aim of the study was to test whether cataloging public T cell receptors could identify signatures of past pathogen exposure. In the later analysis, no new phenotypic data were used to find candidate immune exposures; instead, reliance was placed on TCR beta sequences and their occurrence across donors. In a later analysis, previously published TCR beta repertoires from 600 to 850 donors were re-analyzed and high-resolution HLA genotyping was added so that TCR occurrence patterns could be studied. In addition to the first cohort of approximately 650 subjects, a separate validation cohort of 130 or so different subjects was used. A handful of DR-DQ haplotypes were handled as single units for association and clustering because linkage in the cohort was strong. A later genetic analysis used genome-wide SNP genotypes for about three fifths of the roughly 700 donors, treating that subset as a discovery cohort. Every discovery cohort repertoire had been produced on one sequencing platform. Typing coverage varied by locus: about 620-640 donors for A, B, C, DRB1 and DQB1; approximately 520 for DQA1; over 600 for DPA1; roughly 450 for DPB1. Donor age, sex, ethnicity and CMV serostatus were collected together with the repertoire data. Among the roughly 400 genotyped donors, around 79% belonged to the genetic ancestry cluster associated with self-reported Caucasian donors. An earlier analysis of several hundred of the donors used high-throughput TCR beta sequencing to judge whether each TCR beta V gene segment behaved as functional or pseudogenic. To predict cytomegalovirus infection status, the study brought together high-throughput TCR immunosequencing, statistical association of individual TCRs with disease status, and machine learning. Among some 410 genotyped donors of the cohort, an average of roughly 230,000 unique TCR beta nucleotide sequences was sequenced per donor, of which 15% to 20% were non-productive.

The cohort consisted of 600 to 750 healthy bone marrow donors. All cohort members were sampled while nominally healthy, although unrecorded immune exposures were likely present. The donor tested CMV seropositive and was one of the 289 seropositive cohort members. A peripheral blood sample was provided by each donor, and peripheral blood mononuclear cells were used for TCR beta sequencing. The Qiagen DNeasy Blood Extraction Kit was used to extract genomic DNA from the blood cell samples. From cysteine to phenylalanine, the CDR3 is 15 amino acids long. Only the CDR3 part of the read is kept: 45 bases, read in frame from the first base. CDR1 and CDR2 are read off the germline V gene (reference sequence) as SEHNR and FQNEAQ. The junction shows trimming of 5 bases on V and 1 base on J, plus 15 bases between the germline ends. Summary of the overall study and its limitations: A later analysis found that HLA-associated TCR beta chains were more clonally expanded and had lower generation probabilities than equally common non-associated chains. Correlated functional status among segregating V segments might reflect linkage disequilibrium, but an unknown experimental factor could not be ruled out. Broadly in line with IMGT annotations, most TCR beta V segments showed up in productive rearrangements about 87% or about 30% of the time in an earlier analysis of 587 of the donors. The 87-base-pair reads could not distinguish some IMGT-functional V segments, including TRBV6-2 and TRBV6-3, so those segments were excluded. In vitro tests confirmed that a few of the cytomegalovirus-associated TCR beta chains recognize cytomegalovirus antigens. The earlier analysis of 450 to 700 of the donors excluded seventeen rarely observed V segments, including chromosome 9 orphons, because counts were too low. It was suggested by the authors that the approach could potentially be generalized to other disease states and immunological phenotypes. A group of highly shared sequence variants was considered likely to be a technical artifact of the sequencing pipeline. A later analysis found that TCR association rates varied across HLA loci, with DRB1 alleles showing the most associated TCRs and HLA-C alleles the fewest. Strong co-occurrence of HLA alleles, especially DR and DQ, made assigning TCR associations to individual alleles difficult. At a false discovery rate of 0.05, a later analysis linked some 17,000 TCR beta sequences to specific HLA alleles. Because some donors lacked HLA typing at each locus, the association tests relied only on the typed subset. In a later genetic analysis, fewer N-insertions in productive TCRs were reported among donors in an Asian-associated ancestry cluster than the roughly 700-donor mean. In both the original and validation cohorts, the classifier was reported to diagnose cytomegalovirus status with high specificity and sensitivity. The study gave a list of under 200 TCR beta chains associated with cytomegalovirus. Across donors, most TCR sequences were observed very rarely, whereas some public TCRs were present in many individuals. A later analysis found that most CMV-associated TCR beta chains appeared HLA-restricted, with HLA associations seemingly driven largely by CMV exposure. According to a later analysis, parvovirus B19, influenza, CMV and Epstein-Barr virus appeared linked to several top co-occurrence clusters. Immune exposure information for the cohort was limited to CMV serostatus. Roughly uniform sequencing depth across donors was assumed in presence/absence analyses, although this assumption may not hold. A further reported finding was that TCR beta sequences accurately predicted the HLA-A and HLA-B alleles for most subjects in the first cohort. A later genetic analysis associated a missense DCLRE1C variant with V-gene and J-gene trimming of TCR beta chains, and an independent cohort replicated the association. The cohort was sequenced for TCR beta chains only, and without alpha or paired-chain data the features that could be detected were limited.

With respect to this clone: There is no known antigen for this receptor. Base qualities were left out, and no much larger clone turns up one base away.

The protocol used for the library was the immunoSEQ multiplex PCR assay. The multiplex PCR relied on a mix of 60 forward primers for TCR Vbeta segments and 13 reverse primers for TCR Jbeta segments. A multiplex PCR assay on genomic DNA amplified the CDR3 region of rearranged TCR beta genes. The amplified TCR beta libraries were sequenced on the Illumina HiSeq System as 87-base-pair reads. In the original analysis: A later analysis tallied roughly 76 million unique TCR beta chains across the approximately 670 repertoires, and approximately 12 million of those chains were shared by two or more donors. Raw reads were error-corrected and collapsed into unique sequences by a nearest-neighbor algorithm in which closely related sequences were merged to remove PCR and sequencing errors. V, D and J gene segments were assigned by aligning CDR3 sequences to IMGT reference sequences. Each retained sequence needed at least a six-nucleotide match to both a V gene segment and a J gene segment. A rearrangement was called productive if the CDR3 had no stop codons and remained in frame with V and J, and every other rearrangement was called non-productive. CDR3 was defined by IMGT convention, running from the second conserved V-encoded cysteine to the conserved J-encoded phenylalanine. Sequences without an unambiguous match to a single V gene segment were excluded from the earlier analysis of several hundred of the donors. An earlier analysis of a few hundred of the donors classified V segments as functional when productive rearrangements were above 56.7% and as segregating when the standard deviation between donors was above 5%. To diagnose cytomegalovirus status from the catalog of TCR beta chain sequences, a statistical classification framework was built. In a later analysis, V and J genes were assigned by comparing TCR nucleotide sequences against IMGT/GENE-DB human TR gene sequences. The TCRdist pipeline was used in a later analysis to assign CDR3 sequences and most-parsimonious VDJ recombination scenarios. In a later analysis, each TCR beta chain was defined by its CDR3 amino acid sequence together with its V-gene family, and reads lacking a unique V-gene family were excluded. As a way to deal with suspected cross-contamination and a sequencing artifact, a later analysis dropped roughly 600 nucleotide sequences that were highly shared and had low generation probability. A later analysis calculated a clonal expansion index for each public chain from normalized within-repertoire ranks of inferred template counts. A later analysis computed generation probabilities with a VDJ recombination model fitted to out-of-frame rearrangements, and checked the results against IGoR. In a later analysis, hypergeometric tests were used to score TCR-TCR, TCR-HLA and TCR-CMV co-occurrence, with a repertoire-size bias correction applied to TCR pairs. A later analysis estimated false discovery rates by permuting HLA or CMV assignments 20 times. In a later analysis, co-occurring TCRs were grouped using DBSCAN, with TCRdist sequence similarity added in when clustering inside HLA-allele-positive subsets. Repertoires with fewer than 30,000 or more than 120,000 public chains, plus five repertoires with anomalous nucleotide sharing, were excluded from co-occurrence clustering. TCRdb took this table from immuneACCESS and kept in-frame rearrangements with V and J called. Such tables lack part of the clones; where checked against another copy, unresolved V genes explain under half of the gap, and the rest is unexplained. The DNA was the basis for D and trimming; V, J and clone size are from that table. Within this sample are 88,000 or so clones, with approximately 66% of them counted one time only. The top ten hold 4% to 5.5% of the sample.

The chain is assembled from TRBV7-9 and TRBJ2-7; TRBD1 is perhaps the D gene, given 6 matching bases. Sequencing used PBMCs. This TCR derives from a male donor in good health and CMV-seropositive. The encoded CDR3 is CASSPEGGMSYEQYF. At the DNA level, the sequence is TGTGCCAGCAGCCCCGAAGGGGGTATGTCCTACGAGCAGTACTTC. With all but the CDR3 taken from the reference TRBV7-9 and TRBJ2-7 genes, the full variable domain is: DTGVSQNPRHKITKRGQNVTFRCDPISEHNRLYWYRQTLGQGPEFLTYFQNEAQLEKSRLLSDRFSAERPKGSFSTLEIQRTEQGDSAMYLCASSPEGGMSYEQYFGPGTRLTVT.